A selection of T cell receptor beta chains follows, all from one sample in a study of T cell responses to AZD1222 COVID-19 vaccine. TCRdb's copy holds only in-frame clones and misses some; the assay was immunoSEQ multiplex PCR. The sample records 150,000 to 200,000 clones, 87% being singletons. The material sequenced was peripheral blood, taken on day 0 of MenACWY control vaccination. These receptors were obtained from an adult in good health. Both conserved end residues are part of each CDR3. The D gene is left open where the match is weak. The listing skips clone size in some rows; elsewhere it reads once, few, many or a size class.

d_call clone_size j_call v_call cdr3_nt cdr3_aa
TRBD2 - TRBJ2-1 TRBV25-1 TGTGCCAGCAGTGACCGAGCGGGAGGGATGGCTGAGCAGTTCTTC CASSDRAGGMAEQFF
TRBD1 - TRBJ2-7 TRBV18 TGTGCCAGCTCACCCCGCGAGGGGACAGGACAGTACTTC CASSPREGTGQYF
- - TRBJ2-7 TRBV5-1 TGCGCCAGCAGCTTGGTTGGCAGCTCCTACGAGCAGTACTTC CASSLVGSSYEQYF
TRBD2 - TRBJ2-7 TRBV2 TGTGCCAGCAGTTTAGCGGGAGGACGGTACGAGCAGTACTTC CASSLAGGRYEQYF
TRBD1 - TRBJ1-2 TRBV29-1 TGCAGCACCGGACAGGGGGCGTCCTATGGCTACACCTTC CSTGQGASYGYTF
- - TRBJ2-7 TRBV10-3 TGTGCCATCAGGTTCGAAGGGGCGGGTGAGCAGTACTTC CAIRFEGAGEQYF
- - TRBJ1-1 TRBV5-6 TGTGCCAGCAGTCTTTCGGGGACTGAAGCTTTCTTT CASSLSGTEAFF
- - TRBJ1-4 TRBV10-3 TGTGCCATCAGTGACAAGAGAGCTGAAAAACTGTTTTTT CAISDKRAEKLFF
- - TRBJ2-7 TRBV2 TGTGCCAGCACACAGGGATCATACGAGCAGTACTTC CASTQGSYEQYF
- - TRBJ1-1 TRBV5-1 TGCGCCAGCAGCTCCCAGGGGTTCACTGAAGCTTTCTTT CASSSQGFTEAFF
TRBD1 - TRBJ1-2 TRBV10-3 TGTGCCACCCGCCGGGACAGGGGTGGCTACACCTTC CATRRDRGGYTF
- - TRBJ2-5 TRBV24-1 TGTGCCACCAGTGAAACAGGACAGATCCAAGAGACCCAGTACTTC CATSETGQIQETQYF
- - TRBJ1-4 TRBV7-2 TGTGCCAGCAGCTTAGCGTTCATGGATCCGTTTAATGAAAAACTGTTTTTT CASSLAFMDPFNEKLFF
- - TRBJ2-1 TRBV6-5 TGTGCCAGCAGTTACGGGAATGAGCAGTTCTTC CASSYGNEQFF
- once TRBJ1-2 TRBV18 TGTGCCAGCTCACCACCAGACATTAACTATGGCTACACCTTC CASSPPDINYGYTF
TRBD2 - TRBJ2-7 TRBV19 TGTGCCAGTACCGGACGGACTAGCGGGAGTATCTACGAGCAGTACTTC CASTGRTSGSIYEQYF
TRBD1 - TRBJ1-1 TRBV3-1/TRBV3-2 TGTGCCAGCAGCCAAGGGACAGGGGGCGCGAACACTGAAGCTTTCTTT CASSQGTGGANTEAFF
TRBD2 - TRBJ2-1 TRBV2 TGTGCCAGCAGTGACCGCGGGGGTTACAATGAGCAGTTCTTC CASSDRGGYNEQFF
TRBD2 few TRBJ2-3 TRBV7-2 TGTGCCAGCAGCCCCCTACTAGCGGGGGCTACAGATACGCAGTATTTT CASSPLLAGATDTQYF
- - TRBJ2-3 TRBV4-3 TGCGCCAGCAGCAGGACAGGCACAGATACGCAGTATTTT CASSRTGTDTQYF
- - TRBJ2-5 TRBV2 TGTGCCAGCAGAGCATTAGCTCGGACAGTCCAAGAGACCCAGTACTTC CASRALARTVQETQYF
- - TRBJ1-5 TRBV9 TGTGCCAGCAGCGTAGGTGGGGAAACCAATCAGCCCCAGCATTTT CASSVGGETNQPQHF